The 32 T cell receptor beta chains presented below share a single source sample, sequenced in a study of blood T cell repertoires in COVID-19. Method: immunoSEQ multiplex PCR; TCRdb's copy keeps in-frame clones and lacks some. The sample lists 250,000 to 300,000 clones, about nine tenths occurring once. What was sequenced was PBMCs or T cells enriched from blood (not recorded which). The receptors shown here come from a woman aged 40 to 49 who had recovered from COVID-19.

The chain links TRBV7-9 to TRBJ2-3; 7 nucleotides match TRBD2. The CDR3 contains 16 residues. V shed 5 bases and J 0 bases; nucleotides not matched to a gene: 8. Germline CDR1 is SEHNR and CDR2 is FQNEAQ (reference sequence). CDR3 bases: TGTGCCAGCAGCGAGAGACTAGCCCTTAGCACAGATACGCAGTATTTT. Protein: CASSERLALSTDTQYF. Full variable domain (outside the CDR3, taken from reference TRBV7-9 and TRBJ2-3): DTGVSQNPRHKITKRGQNVTFRCDPISEHNRLYWYRQTLGQGPEFLTYFQNEAQLEKSRLLSDRFSAERPKGSFSTLEIQRTEQGDSAMYLCASSERLALSTDTQYFGPGTRLTVL.

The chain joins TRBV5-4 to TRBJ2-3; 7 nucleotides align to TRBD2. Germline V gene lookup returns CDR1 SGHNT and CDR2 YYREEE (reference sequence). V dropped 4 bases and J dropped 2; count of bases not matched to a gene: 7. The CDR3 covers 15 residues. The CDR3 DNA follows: TGTGCCAGCAGCCTATACCGGGACTACACAGATACGCAGTATTTT. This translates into CASSLYRDYTDTQYF. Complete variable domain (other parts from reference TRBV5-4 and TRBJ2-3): ETGVTQSPTHLIKTRGQQVTLRCSSQSGHNTVSWYQQALGQGPQFIFQYYREEENGRGNFPPRFSGLQFPNYSSELNVNALELDDSALYLCASSLYRDYTDTQYFGPGTRLTVL.

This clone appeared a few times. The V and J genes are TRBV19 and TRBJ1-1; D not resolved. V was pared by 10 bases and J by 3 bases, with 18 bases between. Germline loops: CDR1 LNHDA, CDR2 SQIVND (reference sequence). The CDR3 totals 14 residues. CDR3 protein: CATLERSGYTEAFF. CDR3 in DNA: TGTGCCACCCTCGAGCGGAGCGGATACACTGAAGCTTTCTTT.

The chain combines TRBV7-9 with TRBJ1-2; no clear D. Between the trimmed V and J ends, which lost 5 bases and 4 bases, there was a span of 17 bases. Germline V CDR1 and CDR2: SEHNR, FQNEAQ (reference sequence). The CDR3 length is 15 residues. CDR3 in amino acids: CASSGRAQRSYGYTF. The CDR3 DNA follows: TGTGCCAGCAGCGGTCGGGCACAGCGGAGCTATGGCTACACCTTC.

Here the CDR3 DNA reads TGTGCCAGCAGTGAAATCGTGGGGGGGAACACTGAAGCTTTCTTT. Translation gives CASSEIVGGNTEAFF. This rearrangement joins TRBV6-1 to TRBJ1-1; tentatively, D is TRBD1 (5 bases). The CDR3 totals 15 residues. Germline CDR1 is MNHNS and CDR2 is SASEGT. The V end lost 2 bases, the J end lost 1 base, and 11 bases lay between the germline ends.

The CDR3 loop is CASSIKAQANTGELFF. The CDR3, as DNA: TGTGCCAGTAGTATAAAGGCCCAGGCGAACACCGGGGAGCTGTTTTTT. V usage is TRBV19 and J usage is TRBJ2-2; D remains unclear. Germline CDR1 is LNHDA and CDR2 is SQIVND (reference sequence). Trimming stripped 2 bases from V and 0 bases from J, with 10 bases between. The CDR3 is 16 amino acids.

CDR3 residues: CASSTGNTIYF. The CDR3 DNA reads as TGTGCCAGCAGCACTGGAAACACCATATATTTT. The rearrangement links TRBV6-5 to TRBJ1-3; D is unclear. CDR1 is MNHEY and CDR2 is SVGAGI in the germline V gene. The CDR3 is 11 amino acids. The V gene lost 6 bases and the J gene lost 2 bases, with 2 bases spanning the gap.

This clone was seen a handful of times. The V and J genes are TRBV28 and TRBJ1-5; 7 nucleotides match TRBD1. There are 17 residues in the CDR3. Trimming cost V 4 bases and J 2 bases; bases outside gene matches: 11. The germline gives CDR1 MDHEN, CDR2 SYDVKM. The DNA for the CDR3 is TGTGCCAGCAGTTCTGGGACAGAGGCCAGGGGCAATCAGCCCCAGCATTTT. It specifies CASSSGTEARGNQPQHF. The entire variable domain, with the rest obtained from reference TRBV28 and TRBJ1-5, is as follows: DVKVTQSSRYLVKRTGEKVFLECVQDMDHENMFWYRQDPGLGLRLIYFSYDVKMKEKGDIPEGYSVSREKKERFSLILESASTNQTSMYLCASSSGTEARGNQPQHFGDGTRLSIL.

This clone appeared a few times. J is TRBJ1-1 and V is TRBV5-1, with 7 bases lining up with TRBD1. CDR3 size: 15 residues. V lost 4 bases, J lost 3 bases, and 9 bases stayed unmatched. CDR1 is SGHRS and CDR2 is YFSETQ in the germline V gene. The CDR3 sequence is CASSLLGTDHTEAFF. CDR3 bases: TGCGCCAGCAGCCTACTCGGGACAGACCACACTGAAGCTTTCTTT.

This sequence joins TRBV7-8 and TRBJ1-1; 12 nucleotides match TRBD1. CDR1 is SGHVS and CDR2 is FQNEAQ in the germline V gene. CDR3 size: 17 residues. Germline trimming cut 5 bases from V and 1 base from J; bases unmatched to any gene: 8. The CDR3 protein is CASSRRDRGPGNTEAFF. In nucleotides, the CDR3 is TGTGCCAGCAGCCGCCGGGACAGGGGGCCCGGGAACACTGAAGCTTTCTTT.

CDR3 region: CASSGTGLYGYTF. Here the CDR3 DNA reads TGCGCCAGCTCCGGGACAGGGTTGTATGGCTACACCTTC. The chain employs TRBV5-1 and TRBJ1-2; 9 bases align to TRBD1. The length of the CDR3 is 13 residues. Per the germline V gene, CDR1 is SGHRS and CDR2 is YFSETQ. With 7 bases clipped from V and 5 bases from J, the junction kept 6 bases outside the gene matches.

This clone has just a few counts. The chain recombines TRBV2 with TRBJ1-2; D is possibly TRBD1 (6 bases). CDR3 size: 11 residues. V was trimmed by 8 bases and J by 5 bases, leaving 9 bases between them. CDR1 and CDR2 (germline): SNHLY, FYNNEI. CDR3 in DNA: TGTGCCAGCGGGACACTATATGGCTACACCTTC. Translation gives CASGTLYGYTF. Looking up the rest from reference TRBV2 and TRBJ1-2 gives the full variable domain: EPEVTQTPSHQVTQMGQEVILRCVPISNHLYFYWYRQILGQKVEFLVSFYNNEISEKSEIFDDQFSVERPDGSNFTLKIRSTKLEDSAMYFCASGTLYGYTFGSGTRLTVV.

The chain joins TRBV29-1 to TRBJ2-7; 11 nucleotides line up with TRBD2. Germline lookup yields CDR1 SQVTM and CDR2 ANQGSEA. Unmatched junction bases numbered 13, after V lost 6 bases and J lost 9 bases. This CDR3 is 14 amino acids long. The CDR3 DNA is TGCAGCGTCACGAACGACCCCACTAGCGGGAGGCAGTACTTC. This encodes CSVTNDPTSGRQYF.

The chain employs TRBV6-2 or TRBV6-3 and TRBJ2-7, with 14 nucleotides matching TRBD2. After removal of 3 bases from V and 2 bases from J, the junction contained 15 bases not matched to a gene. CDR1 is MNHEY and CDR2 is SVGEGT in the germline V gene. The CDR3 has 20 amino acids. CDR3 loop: CASSYKAGTSGRSPPYEQYF. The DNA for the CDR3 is TGTGCCAGCAGTTATAAGGCCGGGACTAGCGGGAGATCCCCCCCCTACGAGCAGTACTTC.

The CDR3 sequence: CASSLSGDTEAFF. CDR3 in DNA: TGTGCCAGCAGCTTAAGCGGAGACACTGAAGCTTTCTTT. The V and J genes are TRBV7-3 and TRBJ1-1; the D is unclear. CDR1 SGHTA and CDR2 FQGTGA come from the germline V gene. V was trimmed by 1 base and J by 3 bases, leaving 6 bases between them. This CDR3 region has 13 residues.

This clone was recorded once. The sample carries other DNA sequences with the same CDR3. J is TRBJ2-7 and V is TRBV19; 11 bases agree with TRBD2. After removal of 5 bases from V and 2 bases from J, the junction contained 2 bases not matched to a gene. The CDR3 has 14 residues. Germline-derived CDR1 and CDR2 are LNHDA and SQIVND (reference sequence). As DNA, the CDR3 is TGTGCCAGTAGTCTAGCGGGGGGAGCCTACGAGCAGTACTTC. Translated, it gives CASSLAGGAYEQYF.

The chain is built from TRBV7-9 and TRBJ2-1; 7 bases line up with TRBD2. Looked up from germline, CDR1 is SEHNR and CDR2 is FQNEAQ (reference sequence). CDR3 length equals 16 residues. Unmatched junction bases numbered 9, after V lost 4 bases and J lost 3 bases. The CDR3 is CASSSLSGMDYNEQFF. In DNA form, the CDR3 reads TGTGCCAGCAGCTCGCTGAGCGGGATGGACTACAATGAGCAGTTCTTC.

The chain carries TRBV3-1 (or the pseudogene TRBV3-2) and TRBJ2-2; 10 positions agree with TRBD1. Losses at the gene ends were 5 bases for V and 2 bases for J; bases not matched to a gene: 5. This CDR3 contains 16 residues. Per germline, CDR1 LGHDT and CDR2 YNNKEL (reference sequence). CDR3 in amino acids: CASSFRTGGNTGELFF. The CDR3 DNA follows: TGTGCCAGCAGCTTCCGGACAGGGGGAAACACCGGGGAGCTGTTTTTT.

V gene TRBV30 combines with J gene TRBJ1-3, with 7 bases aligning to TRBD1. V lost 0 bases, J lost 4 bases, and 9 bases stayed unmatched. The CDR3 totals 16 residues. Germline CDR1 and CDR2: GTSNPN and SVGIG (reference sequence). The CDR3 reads CAWSVTSTGRGNTIYF. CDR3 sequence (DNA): TGTGCCTGGAGTGTCACCTCGACAGGGCGAGGAAACACCATATATTTT.

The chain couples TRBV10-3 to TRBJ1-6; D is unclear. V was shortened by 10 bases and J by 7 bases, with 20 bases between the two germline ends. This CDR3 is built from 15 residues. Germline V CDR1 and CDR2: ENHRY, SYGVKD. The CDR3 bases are TGTGCCACCGAGGAACGGGGAGTACGGAATTCACCCCTCCACTTT. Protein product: CATEERGVRNSPLHF.

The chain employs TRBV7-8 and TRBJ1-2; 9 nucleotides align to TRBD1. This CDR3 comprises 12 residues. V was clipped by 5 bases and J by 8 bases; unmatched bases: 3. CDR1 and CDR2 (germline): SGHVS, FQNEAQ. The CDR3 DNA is TGTGCCAGCAGCGGACAGGGGAACGGCTACACCTTC. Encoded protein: CASSGQGNGYTF.

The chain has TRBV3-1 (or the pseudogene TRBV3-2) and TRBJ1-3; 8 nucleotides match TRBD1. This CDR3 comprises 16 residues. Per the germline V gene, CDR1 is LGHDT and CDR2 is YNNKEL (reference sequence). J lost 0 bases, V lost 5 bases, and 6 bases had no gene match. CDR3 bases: TGTGCCAGCAGCAAGGGGACAGGTCCCTCTGGAAACACCATATATTTT. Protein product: CASSKGTGPSGNTIYF.

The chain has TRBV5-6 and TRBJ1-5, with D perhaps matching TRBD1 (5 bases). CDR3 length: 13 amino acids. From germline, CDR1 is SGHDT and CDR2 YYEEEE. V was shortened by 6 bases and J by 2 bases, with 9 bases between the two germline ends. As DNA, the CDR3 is TGTGCCAGCACCCGGGGGGGCAATCAGCCCCAGCATTTT. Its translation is CASTRGGNQPQHF.

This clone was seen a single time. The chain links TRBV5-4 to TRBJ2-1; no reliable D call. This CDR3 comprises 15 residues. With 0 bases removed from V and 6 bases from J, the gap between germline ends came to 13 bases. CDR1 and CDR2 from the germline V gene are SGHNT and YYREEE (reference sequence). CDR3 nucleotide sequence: TGTGCCAGCAGCTTGGCGAGCCTATCCCGCAATGAGCAGTTCTTC. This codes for CASSLASLSRNEQFF.

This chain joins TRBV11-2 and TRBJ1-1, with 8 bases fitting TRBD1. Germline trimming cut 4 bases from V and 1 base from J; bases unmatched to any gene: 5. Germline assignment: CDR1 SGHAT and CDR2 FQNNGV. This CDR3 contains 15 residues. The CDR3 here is CASSSAGTGNTEAFF. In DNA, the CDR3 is TGTGCCAGCAGCTCCGCCGGGACAGGGAACACTGAAGCTTTCTTT.

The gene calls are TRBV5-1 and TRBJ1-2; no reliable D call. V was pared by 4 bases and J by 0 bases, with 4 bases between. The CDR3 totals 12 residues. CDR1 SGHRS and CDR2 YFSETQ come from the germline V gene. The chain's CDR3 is CASSPANYGYTF. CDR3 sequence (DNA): TGCGCCAGCAGCCCGGCTAACTATGGCTACACCTTC. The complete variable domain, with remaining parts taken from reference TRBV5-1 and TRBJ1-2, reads KAGVTQTPRYLIKTRGQQVTLSCSPISGHRSVSWYQQTPGQGLQFLFEYFSETQRNKGNFPGRFSGRQFSNSRSEMNVSTLELGDSALYLCASSPANYGYTFGSGTRLTVV.

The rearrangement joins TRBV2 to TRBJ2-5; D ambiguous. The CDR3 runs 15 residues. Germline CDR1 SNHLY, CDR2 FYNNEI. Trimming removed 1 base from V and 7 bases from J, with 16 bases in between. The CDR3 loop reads CASSEEYVLGGTQYF. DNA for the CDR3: TGTGCCAGCAGTGAAGAATACGTCCTAGGCGGGACCCAGTACTTC.

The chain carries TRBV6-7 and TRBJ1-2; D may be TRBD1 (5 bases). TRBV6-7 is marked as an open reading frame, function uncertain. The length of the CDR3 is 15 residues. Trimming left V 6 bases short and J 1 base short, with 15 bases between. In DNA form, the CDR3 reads TGTGCCAGCAGCCCGACAGCTCGTCATAACTATGGCTACACCTTC. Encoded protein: CASSPTARHNYGYTF.

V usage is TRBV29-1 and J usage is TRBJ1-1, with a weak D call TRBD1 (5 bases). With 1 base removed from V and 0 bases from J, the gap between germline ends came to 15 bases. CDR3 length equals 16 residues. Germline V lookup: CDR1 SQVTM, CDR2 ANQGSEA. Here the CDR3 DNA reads TGCAGCGTTGAAGGGGCAGGGTGGAATATGAACACTGAAGCTTTCTTT. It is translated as CSVEGAGWNMNTEAFF.

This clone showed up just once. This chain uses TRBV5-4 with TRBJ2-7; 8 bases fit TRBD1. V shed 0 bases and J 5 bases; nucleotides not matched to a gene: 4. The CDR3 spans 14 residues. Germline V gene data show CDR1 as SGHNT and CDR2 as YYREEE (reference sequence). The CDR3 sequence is CASSLAVTGDEQYF. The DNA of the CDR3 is TGTGCCAGCAGCTTGGCAGTGACAGGGGACGAGCAGTACTTC.

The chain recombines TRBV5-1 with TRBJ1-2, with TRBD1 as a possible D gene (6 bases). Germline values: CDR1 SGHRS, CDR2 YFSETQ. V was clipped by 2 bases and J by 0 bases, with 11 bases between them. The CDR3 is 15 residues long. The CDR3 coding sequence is TGCGCCAGCAGCTTCGTCGGGACAACTAACTATGGCTACACCTTC. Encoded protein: CASSFVGTTNYGYTF.

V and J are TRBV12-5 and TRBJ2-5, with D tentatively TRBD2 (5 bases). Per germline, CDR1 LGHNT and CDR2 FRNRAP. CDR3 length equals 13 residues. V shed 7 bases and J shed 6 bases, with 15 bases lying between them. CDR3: CASAAGIRKTQYF. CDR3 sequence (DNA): TGTGCTAGTGCCGCGGGTATCCGAAAGACCCAGTACTTC.